This is a list of T cell receptor beta chains from one sample in a study of cytomegalovirus exposure and HLA in healthy donors. Sequenced by immunoSEQ multiplex PCR; TCRdb stores in-frame clones only, minus some. This table holds some 80,000 clones. The sample comprised PBMCs. All receptors come from a man aged 45-60 years in good health and CMV-seropositive. CDR3s include the opening cysteine and the closing phenylalanine or tryptophan. The order of the fields is V gene, J gene, D gene, clone size, CDR3 DNA, CDR3 protein. The D gene is left open where the match is weak. For some rows the clone size is stated as once, few or many, or as a class when expanded; others skip it.

V: TRBV7-9; J: TRBJ1-4; D: .; size: .; DNA: TGTGCCAGCAGCTTAGCGGAGGGCTCGGAAAAACTGTTTTTT; CDR3: CASSLAEGSEKLFF
V: TRBV30; J: TRBJ1-2; D: TRBD1; size: .; DNA: TGTGCCTGGGAACGACAGGGGATCGACTATGGCTACACCTTC; CDR3: CAWERQGIDYGYTF
V: TRBV12-5; J: TRBJ1-1; D: .; size: .; DNA: TGTGCTAGTGGTCAGGCTCAGGGGTCTGAAGCTTTCTTT; CDR3: CASGQAQGSEAFF
V: TRBV4-1; J: TRBJ2-1; D: .; size: .; DNA: TGCGCCAGCAGCCAAAGGTTAGGGGGAGTGGATGAGCAGTTCTTC; CDR3: CASSQRLGGVDEQFF
V: TRBV5-1; J: TRBJ1-5; D: .; size: .; DNA: TGCGCCAGCAGCCCGGGTGTGAGCAATCAGCCCCAGCATTTT; CDR3: CASSPGVSNQPQHF
V: TRBV6-1; J: TRBJ2-5; D: .; size: .; DNA: TGTGCCAGCAGTGAACGACTACCCCATAGACAAGAGACCCAGTACTTC; CDR3: CASSERLPHRQETQYF
V: TRBV7-9; J: TRBJ2-6; D: .; size: .; DNA: TGTGCCAGCAGCTTTAAGGGGACTGGGGCCAACGTCCTGACTTTC; CDR3: CASSFKGTGANVLTF
V: TRBV29-1; J: TRBJ1-3; D: .; size: .; DNA: TGCAGCGTTGTTGAAGGAGATAATGGAAACACCATATATTTT; CDR3: CSVVEGDNGNTIYF
V: TRBV7-2; J: TRBJ2-2; D: .; size: .; DNA: TGTGCCAGCAGCCCCCTGCCAGGTGCCGGGGAGCTGTTTTTT; CDR3: CASSPLPGAGELFF
V: TRBV5-1; J: TRBJ2-1; D: TRBD2; size: .; DNA: TGCGCCAGCAGCTTTAGCGGGGGGAACTACAATGAGCAGTTCTTC; CDR3: CASSFSGGNYNEQFF
V: TRBV19; J: TRBJ2-4; D: TRBD1; size: .; DNA: TGTGCCAGTAGTGGCACAGACAGGGTCATTCAGTACTTC; CDR3: CASSGTDRVIQYF
V: TRBV29-1; J: TRBJ2-5; D: TRBD1; size: .; DNA: TGCAGCGCCCGAGGGACAGGGCGGGAAGAGACCCAGTACTTC; CDR3: CSARGTGREETQYF
V: TRBV7-3; J: TRBJ1-2; D: .; size: .; DNA: TGTGCCAGCAGCTTACAGGGGCCCGGCAATGGCTACACCTTC; CDR3: CASSLQGPGNGYTF
V: TRBV18; J: TRBJ2-7; D: TRBD2; size: .; DNA: TGTGCCAGCTCACCGAGAACTAGCGCATACGAGCAGTACTTC; CDR3: CASSPRTSAYEQYF
V: TRBV10-3; J: TRBJ1-2; D: TRBD1; size: .; DNA: TGTGCCATCAGTCGCTGGACAGGGAGAGACTATGGCTACACCTTC; CDR3: CAISRWTGRDYGYTF
V: TRBV30; J: TRBJ1-1; D: .; size: .; DNA: TGTGCTTGGACGAACGGGGGTCTTTACACTGAAGCTTTCTTT; CDR3: CAWTNGGLYTEAFF
V: TRBV19; J: TRBJ1-5; D: .; size: .; DNA: TGTGCCAGTAGTTCCTCGACAGATTATAGCAATCAGCCCCAGCATTTT; CDR3: CASSSSTDYSNQPQHF
V: TRBV18; J: TRBJ2-1; D: TRBD2; size: .; DNA: TGTGCCAGCTCACTGACTAGCGGGAGTAGTTCCTACAATGAGCAGTTCTTC; CDR3: CASSLTSGSSSYNEQFF
V: TRBV6-5; J: TRBJ1-1; D: .; size: .; DNA: TGTGCCAGCAGTTACTCGGAGGTGGGCACTGAAGCTTTCTTT; CDR3: CASSYSEVGTEAFF
V: TRBV29-1; J: TRBJ2-7; D: TRBD1; size: .; DNA: TGCAGCGCATCGGGACAGGGTGCGAGCGAGCAGTACTTC; CDR3: CSASGQGASEQYF
V: TRBV9; J: TRBJ1-1; D: .; size: .; DNA: TGTGCCAGCAGCGAGGACGGAAGAGGGACTGAAGCTTTCTTT; CDR3: CASSEDGRGTEAFF
V: TRBV9; J: TRBJ2-3; D: .; size: .; DNA: TGTGCCAGCAGCGTAGGAGGGTCCCCCACAGATACGCAGTATTTT; CDR3: CASSVGGSPTDTQYF
V: TRBV5-1; J: TRBJ1-1; D: .; size: .; DNA: TGCGCCAGCAGCTCTTTACAGGGAAACACTGAAGCTTTCTTT; CDR3: CASSSLQGNTEAFF
V: TRBV12-5; J: TRBJ2-2; D: .; size: .; DNA: TGTGCTAGTGGTTTGGTAGGGGTCACCGGGGAGCTGTTTTTT; CDR3: CASGLVGVTGELFF
V: TRBV6-5; J: TRBJ2-1; D: .; size: .; DNA: TGTGCCAGCAGTTACTCGGAGCAGGGTGGTTCCAATGAGCAGTTCTTC; CDR3: CASSYSEQGGSNEQFF
V: TRBV23-1; J: TRBJ2-6; D: .; size: .; DNA: TGCGCCAGCAGTCATTCCTCCCGGCATGACAGTTCCTCTGGGGCCAACGTCCTGACTTTC; CDR3: CASSHSSRHDSSSGANVLTF
V: TRBV5-1; J: TRBJ2-2; D: .; size: .; DNA: TGCGCCAGCAGCTCCCAGGTGTTGGCGAACACCGGGGAGCTGTTTTTT; CDR3: CASSSQVLANTGELFF
V: TRBV4-3; J: TRBJ2-3; D: TRBD1; size: .; DNA: TGCGCGAGCAGCCAAGAGCTCGGTCAGGGGGCAGATACGCAGTATTTT; CDR3: CASSQELGQGADTQYF
V: TRBV7-7; J: TRBJ2-7; D: .; size: .; DNA: TGTGCCAGCAGCCTGACTCTAATTTCCGAGCAGTACTTC; CDR3: CASSLTLISEQYF
V: TRBV2; J: TRBJ1-2; D: TRBD1; size: .; DNA: TGTGCCAGCAGTGACAGGGGGGTTTATGGCTACACCTTC; CDR3: CASSDRGVYGYTF
V: TRBV27; J: TRBJ2-2; D: TRBD2; size: medium-sized; DNA: TGTGCCAGCAGTTTAGGGGCGGGAGGGCGACTCTACACCGGGGAGCTGTTTTTT; CDR3: CASSLGAGGRLYTGELFF
V: TRBV4-1; J: TRBJ2-1; D: .; size: .; DNA: TGCGCCAGCAGCCAAGGGGGAGACAATGAGCAGTTCTTC; CDR3: CASSQGGDNEQFF
V: TRBV4-1; J: TRBJ2-7; D: .; size: .; DNA: TGCGCCAGCAGCCAAACGGGCTACGAGCAGTACTTC; CDR3: CASSQTGYEQYF
V: TRBV6-5; J: TRBJ2-2; D: TRBD2; size: .; DNA: TGTGCCAGCAGACTAGCGGCGAACACCGGGGAGCTGTTTTTT; CDR3: CASRLAANTGELFF
V: TRBV4-1; J: TRBJ2-6; D: .; size: .; DNA: TGCGCCAGCAGCCATCTTTTAAGGACTCCTGGGGCCAACGTCCTGACTTTC; CDR3: CASSHLLRTPGANVLTF
V: TRBV9; J: TRBJ2-5; D: TRBD1; size: .; DNA: TGTGCCAGCAGCCTTACTTCGACAGGGCTACAAGAGACCCAGTACTTC; CDR3: CASSLTSTGLQETQYF
V: TRBV7-8; J: TRBJ2-2; D: .; size: .; DNA: TGTGCCAGCAGCTCCTTAGCGGCGAACACCGGGGAGCTGTTTTTT; CDR3: CASSSLAANTGELFF
V: TRBV9; J: TRBJ2-3; D: .; size: .; DNA: TGTGCCAGCAGCGTATCAGGCGGGGATACGCAGTATTTT; CDR3: CASSVSGGDTQYF
V: TRBV6-5; J: TRBJ1-1; D: TRBD1; size: .; DNA: TGTGCCAGCAGTCTCCGGGACAGGGGGAAAGCTTTCTTT; CDR3: CASSLRDRGKAFF
V: TRBV27; J: TRBJ2-7; D: .; size: .; DNA: TGTGCCAGCTCTGGGCAGAAGGACTACGAGCAGTACTTC; CDR3: CASSGQKDYEQYF
V: TRBV19; J: TRBJ2-2; D: .; size: .; DNA: TGTGCCAGTAGTATAGTCCCCGACACCGGGGAGCTGTTTTTT; CDR3: CASSIVPDTGELFF
V: TRBV9; J: TRBJ1-3; D: TRBD1; size: .; DNA: TGTGCCAGCAGCCCCAGGGGGGTGAGCTCTGGAAACACCATATATTTT; CDR3: CASSPRGVSSGNTIYF
V: TRBV5-1; J: TRBJ2-1; D: TRBD2; size: .; DNA: TGCGCCAGCAGCCTGTCTAGCGGGGACAACAATGAGCAGTTCTTC; CDR3: CASSLSSGDNNEQFF
V: TRBV9; J: TRBJ2-2; D: TRBD1; size: .; DNA: TGCGCCAGCAGCTACGGACAGGTAGTTTCCGGGGAGCTGTTTTTT; CDR3: CASSYGQVVSGELFF
V: TRBV5-1; J: TRBJ2-5; D: .; size: .; DNA: TGCGCCAGCAGCTTGGAAGCCGAGCAAGAGACCCAGTACTTC; CDR3: CASSLEAEQETQYF
V: TRBV5-1; J: TRBJ1-1; D: .; size: .; DNA: TGCGCCAGCAGCTTGGCGGGGAGCACTGAAGCTTTCTTT; CDR3: CASSLAGSTEAFF
V: TRBV6-1; J: TRBJ2-7; D: TRBD1; size: .; DNA: TGTGCCAGCAGTGACCCGGGACAGGGCACCTACGAGCAGTACTTC; CDR3: CASSDPGQGTYEQYF
V: TRBV5-6; J: TRBJ2-3; D: .; size: .; DNA: TGTGCCAGCAGCTTGGGCGGGATATACACAGATACGCAGTATTTT; CDR3: CASSLGGIYTDTQYF
V: TRBV7-9; J: TRBJ2-2; D: .; size: .; DNA: TGTGCCAGCAGCTTGGGGGCATCCACCGGGGAGCTGTTTTTT; CDR3: CASSLGASTGELFF
V: TRBV4-2; J: TRBJ1-1; D: .; size: .; DNA: TGTGCCAGCAGCCAAGCGAGCGGGGGAGGTTCTGAAGCTTTCTTT; CDR3: CASSQASGGGSEAFF
V: TRBV7-2; J: TRBJ2-5; D: .; size: .; DNA: TGTGCCAGCAGCTTAGGCGGGGCGAATGAAGAGACCCAGTACTTC; CDR3: CASSLGGANEETQYF